The 14 T cell receptor beta chains below all came from one sample that was sequenced in a study of CD8 T cells in Susac syndrome. When the RNA was reverse transcribed, random hexamers were used with an input of about 0.45 to 1 ug. TCRdb re-called the immunoSEQ multiplex PCR reads through MiXCR, storing one row per CDR3 protein. This sample carries 250,000 to 300,000 distinct CDR3 sequences, 65% to 90% of them seen once, and the ten largest clones take roughly 0.21%. Material: CD8+ T cells from PBMCs. The receptors here all came from a human donor with multiple sclerosis.

The chain carries TRBV9 and TRBJ2-5, with D tentatively TRBD1 or TRBD2 (5 bases each). Germline CDR1 and CDR2: SGDLS and YYNGEE. The germline V and J ends were trimmed by 4 bases and 4 bases, with 14 bases remaining between them. This CDR3 is built from 14 residues. The CDR3 DNA reads TGTGCCAGCAGCCCCGAGGGCAGGGCAGAGACCCAGTACTTC. This gives the protein CASSPEGRAETQYF.

The V call is TRBV5-4, the J call TRBJ2-1; D remains unclear. The CDR3 loop spans 15 amino acids. Trimming took 4 bases from V and 1 from J, leaving 12 bases between them. Per the germline V gene, CDR1 is SGHNT and CDR2 is YYREEE (reference sequence). CDR3 residues: CASSLRHSSYNEQFF. Written as DNA, the CDR3 is TGTGCCAGCAGCCTCCGACATTCTTCCTACAATGAGCAGTTCTTC.

This clonotype was picked up one time. The rearrangement uses TRBV19 and TRBJ2-5; a possible D gene is TRBD2 (6 bases). Germline CDR1 LNHDA, CDR2 SQIVND (reference sequence). Between the trimmed V and J ends, which lost 6 bases and 2 bases, there was a span of 16 bases. The CDR3 sequence is 15 residues long. CDR3 sequence reads: CASRPRDGRQETQYF. The CDR3 coding sequence is TGTGCCAGTAGGCCGCGGGACGGACGACAAGAGACCCAGTACTTC.

V gene TRBV2 combines with J gene TRBJ2-4, with 8 bases matching TRBD2. The germline gives CDR1 SNHLY, CDR2 FYNNEI. The CDR3 covers 14 residues. The V and J ends lost 2 bases and 5 bases, in that order; junction bases with no gene match: 2. CDR3 sequence (DNA): TGTGCCAGCAGTGAATTACTAGCGGAAAACATTCAGTACTTC. Its translation: CASSELLAENIQYF. Using reference TRBV2 and TRBJ2-4 for the parts outside the CDR3, the full variable domain is EPEVTQTPSHQVTQMGQEVILRCVPISNHLYFYWYRQILGQKVEFLVSFYNNEISEKSEIFDDQFSVERPDGSNFTLKIRSTKLEDSAMYFCASSELLAENIQYFGAGTRLSVL.

The chain has TRBV5-6 and TRBJ1-5; D unresolved. V lost 0 bases to trimming and J lost 0 bases, with 7 bases between them. Per germline, CDR1 SGHDT and CDR2 YYEEEE. This CDR3 has 15 amino acids. This CDR3 is CASSLGGTSNQPQHF. For the CDR3, the DNA is TGTGCCAGCAGCTTGGGGGGAACTAGCAATCAGCCCCAGCATTTT.

This clonotype was detected a few times. The chain combines TRBV20-1 with TRBJ2-1; D is perhaps TRBD2 (5 bases). The CDR3 loop spans 12 amino acids. CDR1 is DFQATT and CDR2 is SNEGSKA in the germline V gene (reference sequence). CDR3 DNA: TGCCGGGGTAGCAGGAGCTACAATGAGCAGTTCTTC. Translated, it gives CRGSRSYNEQFF.

CDR3 DNA sequence: TGTGCCAGCAGCATCGACAGAGGGGAGCAGTTCTTC. It yields the protein CASSIDRGEQFF. The chain recombines TRBV5-6 with TRBJ2-1; D may be TRBD1 or TRBD2 (5 bases each). Per the germline V gene, CDR1 is SGHDT and CDR2 is YYEEEE. The CDR3 covers 12 residues. The V end was cut by 4 bases, the J end by 10 bases, with 12 bases between.

This clonotype was seen once. The chain couples TRBV4-3 to TRBJ2-6, with a weak D call TRBD2 (7 bases). The germline V gene encodes CDR1 LGHNA and CDR2 YSLEER. The length of the CDR3 is 18 residues. V lost 0 bases to trimming and J lost 5 bases, with 17 bases between them. The CDR3 DNA reads as TGCGCCAGCAGCCAAGAGGAGGCCTGGGGGGGCTGGGCCAACGTCCTGACTTTC. Its translation is CASSQEEAWGGWANVLTF.

The rearrangement links TRBV2 to TRBJ1-3; 7 bases match TRBD1. In germline, CDR1 is SNHLY, CDR2 FYNNEI. V gave up 6 bases and J gave up 4 bases; unmatched junction bases: 3. The CDR3 is 13 amino acids. CDR3 in amino acids: CASRTGWGNTIYF. DNA for the CDR3: TGTGCCAGCAGGACAGGGTGGGGAAACACCATATATTTT.

The chain has TRBV6-2 or TRBV6-3 and TRBJ1-5; D not resolved. Looked up from germline, CDR1 is MNHEY and CDR2 is SVGEGT. Trimming pared 2 bases from V and 1 base from J, leaving 3 bases between. This CDR3 is built from 13 residues. The DNA for the CDR3 is TGTGCCAGCAGTTACCTAAGCAATCAGCCCCAGCATTTT. It codes for CASSYLSNQPQHF.

The table lists this clonotype with a count of one. The chain carries TRBV27 and TRBJ2-1; D possibly corresponds to TRBD2 (5 bases). CDR1 MNHEY and CDR2 SMNVEV come from the germline V gene (reference sequence). The CDR3 is 13 amino acids. The V end lost 2 bases, the J end lost 9 bases, and 11 bases lay between the germline ends. CDR3 DNA: TGTGCCAGCAGTTTAGAGGGATGGGGTGAGCAGTTCTTC. It specifies CASSLEGWGEQFF.

The chain recombines TRBV7-6 with TRBJ1-2; TRBD1 matches at 7 bases. Germline values: CDR1 SGHVS, CDR2 FNYEAQ. The CDR3 is 16 amino acids. V gave up 5 bases and J gave up 5 bases; unmatched junction bases: 14. Here the CDR3 DNA reads TGTGCCAGCAGCCCCACCTCGGGACAGTTAACTTATGGCTACACCTTC. Translated, it gives CASSPTSGQLTYGYTF.

The CDR3 protein is CATSALVAGPRYEQFF. In nucleotides, the CDR3 is TGTGCCACCAGCGCTCTTGTCGCGGGTCCGCGCTATGAGCAGTTCTTC. The V gene is TRBV15, the J gene TRBJ2-1, with D perhaps matching TRBD2 (5 bases). This CDR3 spans 16 amino acids. Trimming cost V 5 bases and J 8 bases, with 22 bases left between them. Germline V CDR1 and CDR2: LNHNV, YYDKDF (reference sequence).

The V call is TRBV12-3 or TRBV12-4, the J call TRBJ1-5; tentative D call: TRBD1 (5 bases). The CDR3 contains 15 residues. V gave up 6 bases and J gave up 7 bases, with 19 bases separating them. The DNA for the CDR3 is TGTGCCAGCAGCCGGGGACCGGGCAATGGGCAGCCCCAGCATTTT. It encodes CASSRGPGNGQPQHF.